This note documents a single TCR beta chain sequence. The antigen remains unidentified. The data were taken from a study of cytomegalovirus exposure and HLA in healthy donors. There are 11 residues in the CDR3. Germline V gives CDR1 SQVTM, CDR2 ANQGSEA. The V gene end was trimmed by 4 bases and the J gene end by 4 bases; junction bases not matched to a gene: 1. Use of 60 Vbeta and 13 Jbeta primers characterized the PCR. TCRdb's copy holds only in-frame clones and misses some; the assay was immunoSEQ multiplex PCR. The sample has 150,000 or so clones, approximately 80% seen once. Study-wide results and limits: Researchers reported in a later analysis that a missense DCLRE1C variant was tied to TCR beta V- and J-gene trimming. At a 0.05 false discovery rate, a later analysis found over 15,000 TCR beta sequences to be associated with HLA alleles. TCR beta chains associated with HLA were, in a later analysis, more clonally expanded than equally common others.

This sequence was found in a young man in good health and CMV-seropositive. The gene calls are TRBV29-1 and TRBJ2-7, with TRBD2 matching 7 bases. Material for sequencing was PBMCs. The CDR3 bases are TGCAGCGTTGGGGGAGGGTACGAGCAGTACTTC. As protein: CSVGGGYEQYF.